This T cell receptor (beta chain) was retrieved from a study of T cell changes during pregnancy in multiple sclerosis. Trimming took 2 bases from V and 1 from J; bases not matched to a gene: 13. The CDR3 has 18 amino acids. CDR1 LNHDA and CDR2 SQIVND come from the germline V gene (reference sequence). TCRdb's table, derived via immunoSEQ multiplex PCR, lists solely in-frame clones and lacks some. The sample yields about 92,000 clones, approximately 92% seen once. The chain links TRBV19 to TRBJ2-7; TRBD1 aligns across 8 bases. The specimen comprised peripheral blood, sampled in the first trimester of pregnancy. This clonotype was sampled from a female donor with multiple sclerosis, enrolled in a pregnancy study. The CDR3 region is CASSITGTGGTRSYEQYF. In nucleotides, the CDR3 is TGTGCCAGTAGTATAACCGGGACAGGAGGGACAAGGTCCTACGAGCAGTACTTC.